Presented here are 4 T cell receptor beta chains from one specimen sequenced in a study of T cell repertoires in cytomegalovirus infection. TCRdb recomputed calls from the reads with MiXCR, one row per CDR3 protein. The sample lists 230,000 or so distinct CDR3 sequences; about 17% were seen once. Sequenced sample: CD8+ T cells from PBMCs. The source of these receptors is a human donor in good health (CMV status not recorded). Some clones in this sample may be carry-over from other donors' samples.

This clonotype was seen more than once but under ten times. V and J are TRBV5-1 and TRBJ2-1, with 10 nucleotides matching TRBD2. This CDR3 contains 16 residues. Trimming removed 3 bases from V and 2 bases from J; junction bases left unmatched: 5. CDR1 and CDR2 (germline): SGHRS, YFSETQ. CDR3 region: CASSWGSGGAYNEQFF. DNA of the CDR3: TGCGCCAGCAGCTGGGGAAGCGGGGGGGCCTACAATGAGCAGTTCTTC. Together with reference TRBV5-1 and TRBJ2-1, the CDR3 gives the full variable domain: KAGVTQTPRYLIKTRGQQVTLSCSPISGHRSVSWYQQTPGQGLQFLFEYFSETQRNKGNFPGRFSGRQFSNSRSEMNVSTLELGDSALYLCASSWGSGGAYNEQFFGPGTRLTVL.

This clonotype was recorded a few times. V is TRBV11-2 and J is TRBJ2-7; D ambiguous. The germline V gene encodes CDR1 SGHAT and CDR2 FQNNGV. The CDR3 is made up of 11 amino acids. V shed 4 bases and J shed 6 bases, with 7 bases lying between them. The CDR3 reads CASSSPGEQYF. The CDR3 region has the DNA TGTGCCAGCAGCTCTCCGGGCGAGCAGTACTTC.

In its sample, this clonotype was seen many times. This chain uses TRBV11-2 with TRBJ2-1; 9 nucleotides match TRBD1. CDR3 length equals 16 residues. Germline CDR1 reads SGHAT; CDR2 reads FQNNGV. V lost 3 bases and J lost 5; bases outside the gene matches: 8. The CDR3 protein is CASSFRGQGVHNEQFF. The CDR3 nucleotides are TGTGCCAGCAGCTTTCGGGGACAGGGAGTACACAATGAGCAGTTCTTC. The entire variable domain, with the rest obtained from reference TRBV11-2 and TRBJ2-1, is as follows: EAGVAQSPRYKIIEKRQSVAFWCNPISGHATLYWYQQILGQGPKLLIQFQNNGVVDDSQLPKDRFSAERLKGVDSTLKIQPAKLEDSAVYLCASSFRGQGVHNEQFFGPGTRLTVL.

The chain uses TRBV5-5 and TRBJ2-3; D assignment may be TRBD1 or TRBD2 (6 bases each). Trimming stripped 4 bases from V and 5 bases from J, with 11 bases between. The germline V gene has CDR1 SGHKS and CDR2 YYEKEE (reference sequence). This CDR3 region has 13 residues. The CDR3 nucleotides are TGTGCCAGCAGCAAGGAGGGGGAAGATACGCAGTATTTT. Protein product: CASSKEGEDTQYF.